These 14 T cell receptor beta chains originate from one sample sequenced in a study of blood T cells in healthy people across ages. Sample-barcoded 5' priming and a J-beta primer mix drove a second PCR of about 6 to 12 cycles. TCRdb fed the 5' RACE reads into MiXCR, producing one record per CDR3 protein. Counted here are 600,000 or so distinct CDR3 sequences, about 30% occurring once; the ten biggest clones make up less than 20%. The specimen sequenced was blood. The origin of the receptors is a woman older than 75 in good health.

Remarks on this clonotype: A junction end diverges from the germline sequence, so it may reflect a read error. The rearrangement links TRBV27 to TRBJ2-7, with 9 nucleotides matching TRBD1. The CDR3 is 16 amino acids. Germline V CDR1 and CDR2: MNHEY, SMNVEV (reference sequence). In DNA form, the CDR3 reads TGTGCCGGCAGTCCAGCCCCCGGGACAGGGAGCTACGAGCAGTACTTC. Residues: CAGSPAPGTGSYEQYF.

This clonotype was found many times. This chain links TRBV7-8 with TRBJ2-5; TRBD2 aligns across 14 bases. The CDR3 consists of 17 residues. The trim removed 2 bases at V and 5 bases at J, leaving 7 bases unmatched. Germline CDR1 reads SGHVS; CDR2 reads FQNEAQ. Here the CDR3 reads CASSLPGLAGAGETQYF. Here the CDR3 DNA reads TGTGCCAGCAGCTTACCGGGACTAGCGGGGGCGGGGGAGACCCAGTACTTC. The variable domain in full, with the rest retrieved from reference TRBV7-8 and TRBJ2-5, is GAGVSQSPRYKVAKRGQDVALRCDPISGHVSLFWYQQALGQGPEFLTYFQNEAQLDKSGLPSDRFFAERPEGSVSTLKIQRTQQEDSAVYLCASSLPGLAGAGETQYFGPGTRLLVL.

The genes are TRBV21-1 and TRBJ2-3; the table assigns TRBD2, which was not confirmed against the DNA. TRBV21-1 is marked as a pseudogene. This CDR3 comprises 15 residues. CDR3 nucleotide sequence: TGTGCCAGCAGCAATATATTAGGCCCTCGGGATACGCAGTATTTT. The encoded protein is CASSNILGPRDTQYF.

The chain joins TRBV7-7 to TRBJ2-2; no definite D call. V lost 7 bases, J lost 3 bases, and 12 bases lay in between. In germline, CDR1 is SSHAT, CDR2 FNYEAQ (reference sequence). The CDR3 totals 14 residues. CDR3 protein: CASTAGADTGELFF. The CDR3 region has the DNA TGTGCCAGCACCGCCGGCGCGGACACCGGGGAGCTGTTTTTT.

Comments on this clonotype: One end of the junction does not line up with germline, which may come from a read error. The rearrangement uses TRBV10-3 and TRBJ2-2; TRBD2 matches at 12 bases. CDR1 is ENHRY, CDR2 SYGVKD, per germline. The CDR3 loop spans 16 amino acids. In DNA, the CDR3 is TGTGCCACCGGACTAGCGGGGAACGGAGACACCGGGGAGCGGTTTTTT. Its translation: CATGLAGNGDTGERFF.

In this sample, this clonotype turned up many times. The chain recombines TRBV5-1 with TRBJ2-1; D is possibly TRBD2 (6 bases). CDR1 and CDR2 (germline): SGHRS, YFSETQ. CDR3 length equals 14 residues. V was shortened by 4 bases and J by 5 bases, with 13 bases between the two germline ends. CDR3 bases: TGCGCCAGCAGCCTCGGACTACCCGACAATGAGCAGTTCTTC. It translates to CASSLGLPDNEQFF.

CDR3: CSAKTLGLGETQYF. The CDR3 DNA is TGCAGTGCTAAGACCTTGGGACTAGGAGAGACCCAGTACTTC. This chain uses TRBV20-1 with TRBJ2-5, with 8 bases matching TRBD2. V shed 4 bases and J 4 bases; nucleotides not matched to a gene: 8. The CDR3 totals 14 residues. The germline gives CDR1 DFQATT, CDR2 SNEGSKA (reference sequence).

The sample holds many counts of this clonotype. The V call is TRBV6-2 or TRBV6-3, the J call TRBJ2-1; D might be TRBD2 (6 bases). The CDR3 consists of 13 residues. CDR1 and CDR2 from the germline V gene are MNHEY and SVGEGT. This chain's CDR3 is CATGLRSYNEQFF. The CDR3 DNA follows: TGTGCTACCGGACTACGAAGCTACAATGAGCAGTTCTTC.

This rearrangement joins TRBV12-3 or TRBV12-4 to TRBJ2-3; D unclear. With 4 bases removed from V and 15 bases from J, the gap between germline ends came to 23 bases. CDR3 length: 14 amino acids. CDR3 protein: CASSSRVSTDVQYF. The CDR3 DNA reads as TGTGCCAGCAGTTCTAGAGTTAGCACAGATGTGCAATATTTT.

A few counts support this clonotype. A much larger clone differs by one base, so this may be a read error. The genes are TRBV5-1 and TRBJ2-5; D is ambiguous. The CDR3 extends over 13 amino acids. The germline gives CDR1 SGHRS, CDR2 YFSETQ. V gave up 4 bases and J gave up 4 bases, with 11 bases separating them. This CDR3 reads CASSPHRRETQYF. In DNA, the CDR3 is TGCGCCAGCAGCCCGCATCGGAGAGAGACCCAGTACTTC. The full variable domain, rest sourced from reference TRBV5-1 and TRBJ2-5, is KAGVTQTPRYLIKTRGQQVTLSCSPISGHRSVSWYQQTPGQGLQFLFEYFSETQRNKGNFPGRFSGRQFSNSRSEMNVSTLELGDSALYLCASSPHRRETQYFGPGTRLLVL.

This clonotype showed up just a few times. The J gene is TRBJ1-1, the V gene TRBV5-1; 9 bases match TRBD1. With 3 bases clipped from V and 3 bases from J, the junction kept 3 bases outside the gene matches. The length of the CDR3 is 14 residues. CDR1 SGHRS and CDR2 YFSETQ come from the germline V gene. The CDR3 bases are TGCGCCAGCAGCTGGGGACAGGGTTACACTGAAGCTTTCTTT. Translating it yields CASSWGQGYTEAFF.

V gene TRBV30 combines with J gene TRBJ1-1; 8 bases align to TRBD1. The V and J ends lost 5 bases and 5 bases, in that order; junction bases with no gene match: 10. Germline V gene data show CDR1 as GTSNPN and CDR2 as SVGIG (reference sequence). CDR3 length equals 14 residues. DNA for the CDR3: TGTGCCTGGGAACTTACAGGGGGAGGAACTGAAGCTTTCTTT. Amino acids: CAWELTGGGTEAFF.

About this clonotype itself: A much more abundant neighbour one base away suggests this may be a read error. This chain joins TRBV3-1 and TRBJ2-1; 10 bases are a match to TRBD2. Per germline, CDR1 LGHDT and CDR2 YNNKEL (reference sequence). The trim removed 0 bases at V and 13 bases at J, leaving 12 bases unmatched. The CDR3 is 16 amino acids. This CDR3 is CASSQDLAGDKETQFF. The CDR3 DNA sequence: TGTGCCAGCAGCCAAGATCTAGCGGGAGATAAAGAGACCCAGTTCTTC.

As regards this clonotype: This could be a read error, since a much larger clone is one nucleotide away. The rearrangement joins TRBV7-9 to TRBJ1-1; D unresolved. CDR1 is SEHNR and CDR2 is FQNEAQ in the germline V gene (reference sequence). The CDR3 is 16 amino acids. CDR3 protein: CASSLESWSDGTETFF. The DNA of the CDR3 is TGTGCCAGCAGCTTAGAAAGCTGGTCCGACGGTACTGAAACTTTCTTT.